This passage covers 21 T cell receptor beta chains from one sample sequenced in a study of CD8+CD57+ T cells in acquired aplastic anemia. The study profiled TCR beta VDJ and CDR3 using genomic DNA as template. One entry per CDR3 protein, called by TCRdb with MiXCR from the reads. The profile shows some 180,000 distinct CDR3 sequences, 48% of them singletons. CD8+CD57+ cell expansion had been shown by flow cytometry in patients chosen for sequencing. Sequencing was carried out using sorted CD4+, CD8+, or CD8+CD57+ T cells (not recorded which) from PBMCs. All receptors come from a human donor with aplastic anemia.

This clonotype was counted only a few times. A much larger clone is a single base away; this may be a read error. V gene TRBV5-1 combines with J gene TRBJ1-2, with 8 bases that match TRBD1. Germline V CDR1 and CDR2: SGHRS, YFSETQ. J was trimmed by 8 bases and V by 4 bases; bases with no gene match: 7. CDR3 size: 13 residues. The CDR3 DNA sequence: TGCGCCAGCAGCCTGACAGGGGCAGAAGGCTACACCTTC. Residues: CASSLTGAEGYTF.

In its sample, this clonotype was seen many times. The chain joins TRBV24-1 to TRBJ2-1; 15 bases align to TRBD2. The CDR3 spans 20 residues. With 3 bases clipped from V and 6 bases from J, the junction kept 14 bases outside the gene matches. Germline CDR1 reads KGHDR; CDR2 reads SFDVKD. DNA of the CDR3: TGTGCCACCAGTGATCCCCCAGGACTAGCGGGGGGGCGTACTCCCAATGAGCAGTTCTTC. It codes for CATSDPPGLAGGRTPNEQFF.

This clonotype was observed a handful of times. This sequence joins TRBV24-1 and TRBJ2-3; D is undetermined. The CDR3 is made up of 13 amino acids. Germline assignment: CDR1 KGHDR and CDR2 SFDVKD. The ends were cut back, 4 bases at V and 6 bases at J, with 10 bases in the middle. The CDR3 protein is CATSDYDGDTQYF. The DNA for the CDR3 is TGTGCCACCAGTGACTATGACGGGGATACGCAGTATTTT.

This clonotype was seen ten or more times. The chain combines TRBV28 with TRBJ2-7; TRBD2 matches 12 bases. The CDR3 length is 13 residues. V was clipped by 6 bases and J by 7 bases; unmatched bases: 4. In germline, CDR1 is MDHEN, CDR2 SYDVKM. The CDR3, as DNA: TGTGCCAGCAGACTAGCGGGGGGTGGTGAGCAGTACTTC. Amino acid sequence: CASRLAGGGEQYF.

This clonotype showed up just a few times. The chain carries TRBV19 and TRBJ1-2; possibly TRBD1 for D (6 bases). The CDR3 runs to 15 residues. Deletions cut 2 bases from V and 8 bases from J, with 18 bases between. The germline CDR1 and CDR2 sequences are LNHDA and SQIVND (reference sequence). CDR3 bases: TGTGCCAGTAGTATACCGGGGGGCGACGGTTGGGGCTACACCTTC. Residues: CASSIPGGDGWGYTF.

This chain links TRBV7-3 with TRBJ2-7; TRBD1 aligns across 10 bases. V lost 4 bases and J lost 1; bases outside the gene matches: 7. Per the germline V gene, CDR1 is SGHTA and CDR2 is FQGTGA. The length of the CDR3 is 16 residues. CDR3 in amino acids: CASSCDPGQGSYEQYF. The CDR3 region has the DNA TGTGCCAGCAGCTGCGACCCGGGACAGGGGTCCTACGAGCAGTACTTC.

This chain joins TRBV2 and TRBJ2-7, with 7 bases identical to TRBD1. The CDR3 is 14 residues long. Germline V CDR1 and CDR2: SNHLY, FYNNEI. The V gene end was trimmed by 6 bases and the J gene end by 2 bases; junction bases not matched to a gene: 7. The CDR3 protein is CASRSLTGPYEQYF. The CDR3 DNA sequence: TGTGCCAGCAGGAGTCTGACAGGGCCCTACGAGCAGTACTTC.

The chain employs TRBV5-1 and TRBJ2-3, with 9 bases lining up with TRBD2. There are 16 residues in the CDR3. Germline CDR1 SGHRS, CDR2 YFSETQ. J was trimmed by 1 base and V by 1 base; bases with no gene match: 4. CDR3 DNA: TGCGCCAGCAGCTTGTTAGCGGGAGCGGGCACAGATACGCAGTATTTT. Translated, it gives CASSLLAGAGTDTQYF.

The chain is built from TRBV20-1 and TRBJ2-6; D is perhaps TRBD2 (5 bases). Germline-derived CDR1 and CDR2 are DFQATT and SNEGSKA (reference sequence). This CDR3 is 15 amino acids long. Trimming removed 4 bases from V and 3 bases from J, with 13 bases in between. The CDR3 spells CSAKDGNGGANVLTF. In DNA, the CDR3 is TGCAGTGCTAAGGACGGGAACGGTGGGGCCAACGTCCTGACTTTC.

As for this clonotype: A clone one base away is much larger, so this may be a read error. The DNA for the CDR3 is TGTGCCAACAGTTACTCGAAGAATCAGCCCCAGCATTTT. Its protein product is CANSYSKNQPQHF. The rearrangement uses TRBV24-1 and TRBJ1-5, with D unresolved. The germline CDR1 and CDR2 sequences are KGHDR and SFDVKD. The CDR3 sequence is 13 residues long.

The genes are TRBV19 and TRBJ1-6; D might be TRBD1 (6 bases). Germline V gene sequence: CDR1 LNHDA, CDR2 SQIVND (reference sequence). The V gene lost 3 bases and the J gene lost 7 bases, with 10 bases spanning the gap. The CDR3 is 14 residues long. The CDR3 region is CASSITGSNSPLHF. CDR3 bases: TGTGCCAGTAGTATCACAGGGAGCAATTCACCCCTCCACTTT. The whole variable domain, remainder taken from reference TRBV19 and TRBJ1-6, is DGGITQSPKYLFRKEGQNVTLSCEQNLNHDAMYWYRQDPGQGLRLIYYSQIVNDFQKGDIAEGYSVSREKKESFPLTVTSAQKNPTAFYLCASSITGSNSPLHFGNGTRLTVT.

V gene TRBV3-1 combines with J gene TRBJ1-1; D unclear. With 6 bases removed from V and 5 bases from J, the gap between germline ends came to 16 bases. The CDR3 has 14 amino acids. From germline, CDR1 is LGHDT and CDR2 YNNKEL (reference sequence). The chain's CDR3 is CASSHRLGRTEAFF. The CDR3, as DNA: TGTGCCAGCAGTCACAGACTGGGTCGGACTGAAGCTTTCTTT.

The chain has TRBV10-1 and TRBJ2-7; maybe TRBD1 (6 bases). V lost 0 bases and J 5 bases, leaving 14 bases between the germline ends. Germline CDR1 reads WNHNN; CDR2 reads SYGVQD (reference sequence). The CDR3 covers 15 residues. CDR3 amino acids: CASSESIDRSHEQYF. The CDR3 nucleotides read TGCGCCAGCAGTGAGTCTATAGACAGGTCCCACGAGCAGTACTTC.

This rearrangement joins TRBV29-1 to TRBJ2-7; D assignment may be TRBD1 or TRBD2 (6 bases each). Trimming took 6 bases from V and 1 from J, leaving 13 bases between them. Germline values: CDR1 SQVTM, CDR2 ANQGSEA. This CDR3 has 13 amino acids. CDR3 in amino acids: CSVRGGRSYEQYF. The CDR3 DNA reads TGCAGCGTCCGAGGGGGGAGGTCCTACGAGCAGTACTTC.

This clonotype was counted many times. The CDR3, as DNA: TGTGCCAGCACCCCGATACAGGGAGCCGGGGAGCTGTTTTTT. This translates into CASTPIQGAGELFF. The chain carries TRBV2 and TRBJ2-2; maybe TRBD1 (6 bases). The CDR3 length is 14 residues. V lost 7 bases and J lost 6, with 15 bases in between. Germline CDR1 and CDR2: SNHLY and FYNNEI.

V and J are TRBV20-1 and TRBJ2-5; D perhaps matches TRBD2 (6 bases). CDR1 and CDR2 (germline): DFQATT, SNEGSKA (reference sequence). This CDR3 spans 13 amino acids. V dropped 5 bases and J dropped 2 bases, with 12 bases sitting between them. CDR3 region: CSALGGPQETQYF. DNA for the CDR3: TGCAGTGCTCTCGGGGGTCCGCAAGAGACCCAGTACTTC.

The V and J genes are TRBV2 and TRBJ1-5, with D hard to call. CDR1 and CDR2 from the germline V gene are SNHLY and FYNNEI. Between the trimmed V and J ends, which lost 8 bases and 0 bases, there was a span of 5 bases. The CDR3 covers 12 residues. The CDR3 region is CASVVSNQPQHF. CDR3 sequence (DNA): TGTGCCAGCGTGGTTAGCAATCAGCCCCAGCATTTT.

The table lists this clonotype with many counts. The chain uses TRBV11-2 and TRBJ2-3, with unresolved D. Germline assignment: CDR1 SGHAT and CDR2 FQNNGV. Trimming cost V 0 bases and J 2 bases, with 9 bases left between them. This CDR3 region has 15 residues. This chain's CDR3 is CASSLDWASTDTQYF. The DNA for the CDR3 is TGTGCCAGCAGCTTAGACTGGGCTTCCACAGATACGCAGTATTTT.

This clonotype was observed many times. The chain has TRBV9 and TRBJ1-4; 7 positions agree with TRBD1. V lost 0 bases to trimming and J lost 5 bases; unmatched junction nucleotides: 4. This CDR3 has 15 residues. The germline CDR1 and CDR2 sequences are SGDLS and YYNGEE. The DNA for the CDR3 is TGTGCCAGCAGCGTAGAGGGACAGCGGAATGAAAAACTGTTTTTT. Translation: CASSVEGQRNEKLFF.

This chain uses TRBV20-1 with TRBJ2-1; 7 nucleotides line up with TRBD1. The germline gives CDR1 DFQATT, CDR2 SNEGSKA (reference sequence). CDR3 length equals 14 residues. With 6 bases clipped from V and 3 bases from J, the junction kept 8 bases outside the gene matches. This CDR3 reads CSAPRQGSYNEQFF. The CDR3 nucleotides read TGCAGTGCACCACGACAGGGCAGCTACAATGAGCAGTTCTTC.

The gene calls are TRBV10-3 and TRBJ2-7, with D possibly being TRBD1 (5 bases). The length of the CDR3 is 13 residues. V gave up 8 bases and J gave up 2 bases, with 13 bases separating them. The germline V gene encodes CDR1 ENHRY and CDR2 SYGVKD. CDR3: CAIASQGAYEQYF. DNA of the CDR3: TGTGCCATCGCGAGTCAGGGCGCCTACGAGCAGTACTTC.